The clone carrying this T cell receptor (beta chain) was seen ten or more times. What it binds is unknown. This sample was taken from a study of tumor-infiltrating lymphocytes in primary liver carcinoma. Background on the study: The five patients, who were men and women, ranged in age from 30 to 69 years. Per sample, productive TCRbeta reads numbered roughly 3.65 to 7.13 million, similar across tissue types. The study's findings and limits: Tumor tissue displayed a significantly greater top-250-clone fraction than blood (p = 0.039).

The researchers produced TCR beta cDNA from about 510 ng total RNA with a constant-region primer. Slightly modified ARM-PCR with three nested multiplex PCR rounds yielded TCR beta libraries. Researchers ran the first two PCR rounds for about 11 cycles each with TRBV1-TRBV30 forward primers and a C-beta reverse primer. MiXCR, applied by TCRdb to the multiplex PCR reads, yields one record per CDR3 protein. There are roughly 120,000 distinct CDR3 sequences in the sample; 55% to 75% occur only once, and around 9.3% lies in the top ten. There are 17 residues in the CDR3. Trimming cost V 5 bases and J 6 bases; bases outside gene matches: 11. Both RNA and DNA were isolated together from about 19-30 mg of bulk tissue that had not been sorted. All tumor specimens exceeded 75% viable tumor cells.

The V and J genes are TRBV12-3 or TRBV12-4 and TRBJ2-5, with TRBD2 matching 14 bases. This sequence originates from a woman aged 55-75 years with primary liver carcinoma and hepatitis B virus infection. Sequencing was done on a sample of liver tumor tissue from sampling region 1. Subset noted: tumor region T1, superior pole. CDR3 amino acids: CASSLTSGRALRQTQYF. The CDR3 DNA reads TGTGCCAGCAGTCTGACTAGCGGGAGGGCCCTCAGGCAGACCCAGTACTTC.